The T cell receptor (beta chain) under discussion was sequenced for a study of naive and memory T cell subsets. A UMI-containing oligonucleotide was joined by 3' ligation to the TCR cDNA template. Amplification of ligated cDNA took four PCR rounds with SP2 and nested alpha and beta constant primers. TCRdb redid the calling of the UMI-ligation and nested PCR reads with MiXCR, one entry per CDR3 protein. The table has more than 20,000 distinct CDR3 sequences, 5% to 5.5% seen once. Input material: blood. The clonotype was recovered from an adult in good health.

The CDR3 reads CASSLMGLAGRTNEQYF. The DNA for the CDR3 is TGTGCCAGCAGCTTAATGGGACTAGCGGGACGGACGAACGAGCAGTACTTC. The chain is built from TRBV7-3 and TRBJ2-7; 13 bases are a match to TRBD2. With V trimmed by 1 base and J by 5 bases, 8 bases remained unmatched. The CDR3 consists of 17 residues. Germline CDR1 and CDR2: SGHTA and FQGTGA.